The 6 T cell receptor beta chains in this list originate from one sample, sequenced in a study of spatial heterogeneity in lung cancer. From the 5' RACE reads, TCRdb called clonotypes with MiXCR, one entry per CDR3 protein. There are about 30,000 distinct CDR3 sequences in the sample; more than 8% occur only once, and under 40% lies in the top ten. Time point: sample taken at primary tumor resection. Tumor, nontumor lung or frozen PBMC supplied whole RNA, sequenced without sorting. The sequencing used PBMCs, collected at surgery. All receptors come from a female donor with early-stage non-small cell lung cancer.

As for this clonotype: It may be a read error: a sequence one base away is much more abundant. J is TRBJ1-4 and V is TRBV6-1; 11 nucleotides line up with TRBD1. The CDR3 covers 16 residues. Germline CDR1 and CDR2: MNHNS and SASEGT. The CDR3 is CASLPDRGLTNEKLIF. CDR3 in DNA: TGTGCCAGCCTACCGGACAGGGGGCTTACTAATGAAAAACTGATTTTT.

This clonotype was detected ten times or more. This chain uses TRBV13 with TRBJ1-1, with D hard to call. Trimming pared 2 bases from V and 0 bases from J, leaving 4 bases between. This CDR3 has 13 amino acids. Germline V gene sequence: CDR1 PRHDT, CDR2 FYEKMQ (reference sequence). This CDR3 is CASSLRMNTEAFF. In DNA form, the CDR3 reads TGTGCCAGCAGCTTACGGATGAACACTGAAGCTTTCTTT. Full variable domain (missing parts from reference TRBV13 and TRBJ1-1): AAGVIQSPRHLIKEKRETATLKCYPIPRHDTVYWYQQGPGQDPQFLISFYEKMQSDKGSIPDRFSAQQFSDYHSELNMSSLELGDSALYFCASSLRMNTEAFFGQGTRLTVV.

The chain combines TRBV30 with TRBJ1-1, with D unclear. The V end lost 0 bases, the J end lost 5 bases, and 10 bases lay between the germline ends. The V gene's germline CDR1 is GTSNPN and CDR2 SVGIG (reference sequence). This CDR3 region has 13 residues. The CDR3 is CAWSVLERTEAFF. In DNA form, the CDR3 reads TGTGCCTGGAGTGTACTTGAGAGGACTGAAGCTTTCTTT.

This clonotype showed up many times. The genes are TRBV18 and TRBJ1-2, with a possible D match to TRBD1 (6 bases). The V gene lost 5 bases and the J gene lost 3 bases, with 13 bases spanning the gap. Germline V CDR1 and CDR2: KGHSH, LQKENI. The CDR3 loop spans 14 amino acids. This CDR3 reads CASSADRSYYGYTF. CDR3 sequence (DNA): TGTGCCAGCTCAGCCGACAGGAGTTACTATGGCTACACCTTC.

V gene TRBV18 combines with J gene TRBJ1-1, with a possible D match to TRBD1 (5 bases). This CDR3 has 17 amino acids. With 3 bases removed from V and 5 bases from J, the gap between germline ends came to 22 bases. The germline CDR1 and CDR2 sequences are KGHSH and LQKENI. CDR3 sequence: CASSPYPPGSVGTEAFF. CDR3 coding DNA: TGTGCCAGCTCACCTTATCCCCCAGGGTCGGTAGGGACTGAAGCTTTCTTT.

This clonotype was seen at least ten times. The chain joins TRBV5-8 to TRBJ2-3; D is uncertain. V was cut by 0 bases and J by 5 bases, with 13 bases left in between. Germline assignment: CDR1 SGHTS and CDR2 YDEGEE. The CDR3 is made up of 15 amino acids. The CDR3 loop is CASSLGANQRDTQYF. The CDR3 DNA reads TGTGCCAGCAGCTTGGGGGCTAACCAAAGAGATACGCAGTATTTT.